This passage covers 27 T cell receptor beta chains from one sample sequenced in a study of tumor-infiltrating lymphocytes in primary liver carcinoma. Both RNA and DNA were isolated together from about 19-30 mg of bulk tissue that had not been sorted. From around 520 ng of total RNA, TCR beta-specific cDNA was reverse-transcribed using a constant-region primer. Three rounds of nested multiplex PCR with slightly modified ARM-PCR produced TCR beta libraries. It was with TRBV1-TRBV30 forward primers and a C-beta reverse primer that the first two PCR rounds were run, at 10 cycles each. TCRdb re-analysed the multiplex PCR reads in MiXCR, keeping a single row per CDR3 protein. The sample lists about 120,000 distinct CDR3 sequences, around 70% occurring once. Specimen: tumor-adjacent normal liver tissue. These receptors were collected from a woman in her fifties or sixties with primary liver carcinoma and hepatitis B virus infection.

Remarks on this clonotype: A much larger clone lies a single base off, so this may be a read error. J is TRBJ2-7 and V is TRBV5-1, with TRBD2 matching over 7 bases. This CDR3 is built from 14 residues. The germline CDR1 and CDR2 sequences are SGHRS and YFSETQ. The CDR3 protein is CASSLVASGYDQYF. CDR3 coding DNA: TGCGCCAGCAGCTTGGTAGCTAGCGGCTACGATCAGTACTTC.

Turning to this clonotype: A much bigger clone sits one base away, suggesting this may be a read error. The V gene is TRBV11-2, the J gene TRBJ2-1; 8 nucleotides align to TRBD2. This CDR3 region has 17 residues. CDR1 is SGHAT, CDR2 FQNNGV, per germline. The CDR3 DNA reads TGTGCCGGCAGCTTAGATAGGGGCGGGAGGTTCTACAATGAGCAGTTCTTC. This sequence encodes CAGSLDRGGRFYNEQFF.

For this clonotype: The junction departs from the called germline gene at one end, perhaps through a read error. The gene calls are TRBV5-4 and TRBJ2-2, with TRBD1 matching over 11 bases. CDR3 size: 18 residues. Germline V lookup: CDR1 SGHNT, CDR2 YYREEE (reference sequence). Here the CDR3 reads CASSLLRTGGRDTGELFF. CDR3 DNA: TGTGCCAGCAGCTTACTCCGGACAGGGGGCCGGGACACCGGGGAGCTGTTCTTT.

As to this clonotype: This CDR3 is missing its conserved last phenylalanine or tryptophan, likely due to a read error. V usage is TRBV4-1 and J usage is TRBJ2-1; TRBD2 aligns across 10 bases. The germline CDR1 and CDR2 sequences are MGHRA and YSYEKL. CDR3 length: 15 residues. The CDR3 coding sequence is TGCGCCACAGGGGAGCTAGCGGGAGCCTCCAATGATCAGTTCTTA. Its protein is CATGELAGASNDQFL.

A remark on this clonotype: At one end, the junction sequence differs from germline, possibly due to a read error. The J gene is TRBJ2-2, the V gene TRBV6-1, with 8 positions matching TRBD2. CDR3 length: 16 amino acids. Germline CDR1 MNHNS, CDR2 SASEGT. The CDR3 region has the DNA TGTGCCAGCAGCTCCGAGACTAGCGTTAACACCGGGGAGCTGTTTTTC. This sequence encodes CASSSETSVNTGELFF.

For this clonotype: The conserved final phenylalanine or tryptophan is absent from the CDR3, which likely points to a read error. The CDR3 DNA follows: TGTGCCAGCAGTGTCGGAGCGGGGGCCAACGTTCTGACTCTC. Amino acids: CASSVGAGANVLTL. This chain connects TRBV12-3 or TRBV12-4 to TRBJ2-6; 8 bases are a match to TRBD2. This CDR3 region has 14 residues.

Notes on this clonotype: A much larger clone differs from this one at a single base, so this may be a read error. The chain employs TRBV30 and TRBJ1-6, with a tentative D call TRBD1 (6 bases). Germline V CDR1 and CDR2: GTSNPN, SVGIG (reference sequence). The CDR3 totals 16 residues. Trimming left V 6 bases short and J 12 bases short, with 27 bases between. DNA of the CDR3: TGTGCCTGCAAATTCGGGAGACTCTGGTCCAGGGGACCCCTCCACTTT. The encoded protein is CACKFGRLWSRGPLHF.

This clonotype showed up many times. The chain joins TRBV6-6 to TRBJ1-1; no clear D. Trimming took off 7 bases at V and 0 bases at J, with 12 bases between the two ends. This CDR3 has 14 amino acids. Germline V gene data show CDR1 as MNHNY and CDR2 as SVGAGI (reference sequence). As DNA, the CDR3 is TGTGCCAGCATTACCGCAGAAATGAACACTGAAGCTTTCTTT. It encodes CASITAEMNTEAFF.

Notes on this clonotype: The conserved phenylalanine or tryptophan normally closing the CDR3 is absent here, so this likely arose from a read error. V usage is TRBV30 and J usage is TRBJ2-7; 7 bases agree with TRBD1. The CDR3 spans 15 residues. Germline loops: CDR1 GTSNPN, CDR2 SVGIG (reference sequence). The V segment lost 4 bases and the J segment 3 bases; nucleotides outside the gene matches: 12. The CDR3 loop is CAWIGPRTGSYEQYI. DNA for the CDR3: TGTGCCTGGATCGGCCCCCGGACAGGTAGCTACGAGCAGTACATC.

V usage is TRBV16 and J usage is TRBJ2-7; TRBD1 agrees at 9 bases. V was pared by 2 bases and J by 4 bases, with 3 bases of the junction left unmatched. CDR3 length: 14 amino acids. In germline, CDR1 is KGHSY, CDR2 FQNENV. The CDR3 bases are TGTGCCAGCAGCCAAGGGACAGGGAAATACGAGCAGTACTTC. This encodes CASSQGTGKYEQYF. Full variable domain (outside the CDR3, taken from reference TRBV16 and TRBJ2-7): GEEVAQTPKHLVRGEGQKAKLYCAPIKGHSYVFWYQQVLKNEFKFLISFQNENVFDETGMPKERFSAKCLPNSPCSLEIQATKLEDSAVYFCASSQGTGKYEQYFGPGTRLTVT.

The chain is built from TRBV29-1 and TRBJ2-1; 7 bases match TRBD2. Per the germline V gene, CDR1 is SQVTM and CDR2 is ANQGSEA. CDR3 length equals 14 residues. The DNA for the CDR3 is TGCAGTATTGAACCCGGCGCCGGGAGGAACGAGCAGTTCTTC. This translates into CSIEPGAGRNEQFF.

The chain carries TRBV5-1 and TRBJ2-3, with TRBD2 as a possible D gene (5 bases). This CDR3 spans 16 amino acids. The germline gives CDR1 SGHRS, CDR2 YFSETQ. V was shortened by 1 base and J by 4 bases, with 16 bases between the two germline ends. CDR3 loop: CASSLLVGAVPDTQYF. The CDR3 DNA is TGCGCCAGCAGCTTGTTGGTGGGAGCCGTCCCAGATACGCAGTATTTT. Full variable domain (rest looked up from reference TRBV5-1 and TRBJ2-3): KAGVTQTPRYLIKTRGQQVTLSCSPISGHRSVSWYQQTPGQGLQFLFEYFSETQRNKGNFPGRFSGRQFSNSRSEMNVSTLELGDSALYLCASSLLVGAVPDTQYFGPGTRLTVL.

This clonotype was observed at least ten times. The CDR3 loop reads CASSPPGGYEAFF. The CDR3 DNA is TGTGCCAGCAGCCCCCCGGGGGGCTATGAAGCTTTCTTT. The rearrangement joins TRBV6-6 to TRBJ1-1; D perhaps matches TRBD1 (6 bases). V was clipped by 6 bases and J by 7 bases, with 15 bases between them. Looked up from germline, CDR1 is MNHNY and CDR2 is SVGAGI (reference sequence). The CDR3 runs 13 residues.

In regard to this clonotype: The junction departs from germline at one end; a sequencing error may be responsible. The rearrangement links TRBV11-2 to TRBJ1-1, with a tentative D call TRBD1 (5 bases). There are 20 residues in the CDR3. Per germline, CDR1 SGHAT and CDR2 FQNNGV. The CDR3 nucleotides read TGTGACAGCAGCCCACATCAGCACGGACACCTTCGATTTTGGGGCTATGAAGTTTTCTTT. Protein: CDSSPHQHGHLRFWGYEVFF. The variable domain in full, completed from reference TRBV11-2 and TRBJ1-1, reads EAGVAQSPRYKIIEKRQSVAFWCNPISGHATLYWYQQILGQGPKLLIQFQNNGVVDDSQLPKDRFSAERLKGVDSTLKIQPAKLEDSAVYLCDSSPHQHGHLRFWGYEVFFGQGTRLTVV.

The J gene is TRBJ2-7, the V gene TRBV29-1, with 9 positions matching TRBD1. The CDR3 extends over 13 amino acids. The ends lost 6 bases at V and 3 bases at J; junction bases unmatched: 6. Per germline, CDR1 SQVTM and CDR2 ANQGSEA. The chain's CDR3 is CSVRQGGYYEQYF. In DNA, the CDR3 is TGCAGCGTAAGACAGGGGGGTTACTACGAGCAGTACTTC.

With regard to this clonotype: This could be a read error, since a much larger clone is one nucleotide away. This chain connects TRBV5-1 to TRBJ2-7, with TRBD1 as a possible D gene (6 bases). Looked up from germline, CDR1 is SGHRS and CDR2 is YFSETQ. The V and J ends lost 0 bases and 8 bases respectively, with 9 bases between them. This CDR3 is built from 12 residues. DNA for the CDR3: TGCGCCAGCAGCTTGGGAGGGGACAAGCAGTACTTC. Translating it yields CASSLGGDKQYF. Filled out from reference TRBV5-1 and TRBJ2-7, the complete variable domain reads KAGVTQTPRYLIKTRGQQVTLSCSPISGHRSVSWYQQTPGQGLQFLFEYFSETQRNKGNFPGRFSGRQFSNSRSEMNVSTLELGDSALYLCASSLGGDKQYFGPGTRLTVT.

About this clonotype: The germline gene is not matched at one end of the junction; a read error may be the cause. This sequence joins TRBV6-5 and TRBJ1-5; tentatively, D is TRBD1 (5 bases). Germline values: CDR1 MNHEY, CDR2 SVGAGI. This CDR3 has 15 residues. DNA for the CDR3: TGTGTCAGCAGTAAAGATCAGGGCAGCAATCAGCCCCAGCATTTT. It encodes CVSSKDQGSNQPQHF.

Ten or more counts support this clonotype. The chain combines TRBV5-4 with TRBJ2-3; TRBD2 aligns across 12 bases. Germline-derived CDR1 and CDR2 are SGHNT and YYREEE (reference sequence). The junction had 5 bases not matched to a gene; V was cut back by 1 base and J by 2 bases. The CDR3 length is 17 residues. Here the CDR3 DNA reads TGTGCCAGCAGCTTGAGACTAGCGGGGGCGGTCACAGATACGCAGTATTTT. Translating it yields CASSLRLAGAVTDTQYF. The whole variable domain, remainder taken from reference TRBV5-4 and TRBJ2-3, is ETGVTQSPTHLIKTRGQQVTLRCSSQSGHNTVSWYQQALGQGPQFIFQYYREEENGRGNFPPRFSGLQFPNYSSELNVNALELDDSALYLCASSLRLAGAVTDTQYFGPGTRLTVL.

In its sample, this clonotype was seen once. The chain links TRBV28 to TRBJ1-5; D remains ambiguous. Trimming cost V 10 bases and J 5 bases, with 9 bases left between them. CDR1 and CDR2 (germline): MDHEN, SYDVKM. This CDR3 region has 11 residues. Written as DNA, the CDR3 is TGTGCCATCAGGTTTGATCAGCCCCAGCATTTT. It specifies CAIRFDQPQHF.

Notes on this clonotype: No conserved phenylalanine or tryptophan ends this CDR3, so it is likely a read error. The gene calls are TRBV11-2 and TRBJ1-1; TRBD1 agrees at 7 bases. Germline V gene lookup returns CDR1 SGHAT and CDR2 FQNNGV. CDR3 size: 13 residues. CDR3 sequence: CVSRDRDLTEAFS. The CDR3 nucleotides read TGTGTCAGCCGGGACAGAGATCTCACTGAAGCTTTCTCT.

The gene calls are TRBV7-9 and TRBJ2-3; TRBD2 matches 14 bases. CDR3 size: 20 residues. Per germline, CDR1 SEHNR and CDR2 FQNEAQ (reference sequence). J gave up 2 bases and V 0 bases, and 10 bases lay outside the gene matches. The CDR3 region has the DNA TGTGCCAGCAGCTTAGCACCGGGACTAGCGGGAGTTACGAACACAGATACGCAGTATTTT. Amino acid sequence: CASSLAPGLAGVTNTDTQYF.

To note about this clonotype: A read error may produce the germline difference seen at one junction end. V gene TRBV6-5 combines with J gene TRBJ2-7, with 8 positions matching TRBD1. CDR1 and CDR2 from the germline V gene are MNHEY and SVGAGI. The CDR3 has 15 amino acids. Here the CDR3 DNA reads TGTGCCAGCAGTTTATCCGGGACAGGACACTACGAGCACTACTTC. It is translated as CASSLSGTGHYEHYF.

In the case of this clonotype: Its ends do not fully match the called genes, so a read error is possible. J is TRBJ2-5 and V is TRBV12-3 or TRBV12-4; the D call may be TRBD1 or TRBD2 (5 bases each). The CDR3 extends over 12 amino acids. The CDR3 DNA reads TGTGCCAGCCGCATGGGGGTGGAGACCCAGTATTTC. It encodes CASRMGVETQYF.

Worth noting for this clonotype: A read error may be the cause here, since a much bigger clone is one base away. The CDR3 region is CASGQDQGDVDTEAFF. The CDR3 nucleotides are TGTGCCAGCGGCCAAGATCAGGGGGACGTGGACACTGAAGCTTTCTTT. V and J are TRBV14 and TRBJ1-1; 7 bases are a match to TRBD1. The CDR3 length is 16 residues. Per the germline V gene, CDR1 is SGHDN and CDR2 is FVKESK.

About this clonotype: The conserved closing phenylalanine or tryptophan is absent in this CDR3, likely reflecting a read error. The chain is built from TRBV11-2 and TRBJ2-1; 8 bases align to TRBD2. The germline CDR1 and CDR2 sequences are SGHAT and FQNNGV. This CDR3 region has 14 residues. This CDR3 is CASRLAGWPLEQFS. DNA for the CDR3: TGTGCCAGCAGGTTAGCGGGATGGCCGCTTGAGCAGTTCTCC.

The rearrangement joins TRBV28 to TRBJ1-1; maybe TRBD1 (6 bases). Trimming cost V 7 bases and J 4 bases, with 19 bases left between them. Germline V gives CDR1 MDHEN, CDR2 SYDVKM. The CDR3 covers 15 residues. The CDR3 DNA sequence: TGTGCCAGCAATTCGGTCAGGGGAGTGTTCACTGAAGCTTTCTTT. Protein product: CASNSVRGVFTEAFF.

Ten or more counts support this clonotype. CDR3 region: CASSLVQAGGDEQFF. Written as DNA, the CDR3 is TGTGCCAGCAGCTTAGTTCAAGCGGGAGGGGATGAGCAGTTCTTC. The chain has TRBV7-8 and TRBJ2-1; 10 nucleotides match TRBD2. Looked up from germline, CDR1 is SGHVS and CDR2 is FQNEAQ. The J segment lost 8 bases and the V segment lost 1 base, leaving 5 bases of the junction unmatched. The CDR3 runs 15 residues.